This TCR beta chain derives from a study of identical twins. Broader study findings: For zero-insertion analyses, partial confounding could come from invariant MAIT and iNKT cells. Model-predicted out-of-frame TCR alpha sharing fell below observed values in monozygotic twins.

Germline lookup yields CDR1 SGHRS and CDR2 YFSETQ. V was shortened by 1 base and J by 0 bases, with 9 bases between the two germline ends. The CDR3 runs 15 residues. In regard to this clonotype: The target antigen is unknown.

One entry per CDR3 protein, called by TCRdb with MiXCR from the 5' RACE reads. Of roughly 540,000 distinct CDR3 sequences listed, about 20% are singletons. A further study also used this sample, focusing on T cells expressing NK-cell markers. From that report: Seropositivity for HCMV was found in most of the eight sequenced donors, with one seronegative.

The TCR comes from a woman younger than 35 in good health. This rearrangement joins TRBV5-1 to TRBJ2-3, with TRBD1 as a possible D gene (5 bases). Sequencing input: CD4+ T cells sorted from blood. In nucleotides, the CDR3 is TGCGCCAGCAGCTTGACAGCAGGGAGCACAGATACGCAGTATTTT. Its translation: CASSLTAGSTDTQYF.